The 18 T cell receptor beta chains listed next were all sequenced from one sample in a study of blood T cell repertoires in COVID-19. Assay used: immunoSEQ multiplex PCR; TCRdb lists only in-frame clones, some missing. The sample lists 400,000 or so clones, nearly 90% occurring once. Sequenced: PBMCs or T cells enriched from blood (not recorded which). The source is a woman aged 40 to 50 with acute COVID-19.

V usage is TRBV6-5 and J usage is TRBJ1-4, with TRBD1 as a possible D gene (5 bases). CDR1 MNHEY and CDR2 SVGAGI come from the germline V gene. Trimming took off 2 bases at V and 3 bases at J, with 13 bases between the two ends. CDR3 length equals 16 residues. CDR3 sequence (DNA): TGTGCCAGCAGTTACCGTGCAGGGTTTGCTAATGAAAAACTGTTTTTT. Protein product: CASSYRAGFANEKLFF.

This chain links TRBV3-1 (or the pseudogene TRBV3-2) with TRBJ2-5; 11 positions agree with TRBD2. The V segment lost 4 bases and the J segment 1 base; nucleotides outside the gene matches: 11. There are 18 residues in the CDR3. CDR1 and CDR2 from the germline V gene are LGHDT and YNNKEL (reference sequence). The DNA of the CDR3 is TGTGCCAGCAGCCTTCAAGGTACTAGCGGGGGTATCCAAGAGACCCAGTACTTC. Its protein is CASSLQGTSGGIQETQYF.

The chain employs TRBV18 and TRBJ1-1, with D uncertain. CDR1 is KGHSH, CDR2 LQKENI, per germline. This CDR3 has 16 residues. Trimming removed 3 bases at V and 3 bases at J, with 17 bases between. The CDR3 is CASSPSEGWGDTEAFF. The CDR3 DNA follows: TGTGCCAGCTCACCGTCGGAAGGGTGGGGAGACACTGAAGCTTTCTTT.

A note on this clone: Other DNA sequences in the same sample also yield this CDR3. V is TRBV9 and J is TRBJ1-2, with D unclear. Germline CDR1 SGDLS, CDR2 YYNGEE. The CDR3 spans 13 residues. Deletions cut 0 bases from V and 0 bases from J, with 3 bases between. In nucleotides, the CDR3 is TGTGCCAGCAGCGTAGACTCTAACTATGGCTACACCTTC. It specifies CASSVDSNYGYTF.

This clone was counted a few times. The V and J genes are TRBV19 and TRBJ1-5; D remains ambiguous. The CDR3 is 14 amino acids. V gave up 5 bases and J gave up 3 bases, with 11 bases separating them. CDR1 LNHDA and CDR2 SQIVND come from the germline V gene (reference sequence). CDR3 protein: CASSRGGNNQPQHF. The CDR3 DNA reads TGTGCCAGTAGTCGAGGAGGGAACAATCAGCCCCAGCATTTT.

CDR3 residues: CASSQTGVNTEAFF. The CDR3 DNA reads TGCGCCAGCAGCCAGACAGGAGTGAACACTGAAGCTTTCTTT. The rearrangement links TRBV4-1 to TRBJ1-1; tentative D call: TRBD1 (6 bases). The germline V gene encodes CDR1 MGHRA and CDR2 YSYEKL. The CDR3 is made up of 14 amino acids. V was trimmed by 3 bases and J by 0 bases, leaving 8 bases between them.

A single count supports this clone. The genes are TRBV9 and TRBJ1-2, with 10 bases that match TRBD1. The CDR3 has 16 residues. V was pared by 0 bases and J by 8 bases, with 10 bases of the junction left unmatched. Germline CDR1 reads SGDLS; CDR2 reads YYNGEE. The CDR3 here is CASSVGTGGNLGGYTF. CDR3 in DNA: TGTGCCAGCAGCGTAGGGACAGGGGGAAATTTGGGAGGCTACACCTTC.

V usage is TRBV9 and J usage is TRBJ1-4, with 7 bases identical to TRBD1. CDR3 length: 15 amino acids. Losses at the gene ends were 3 bases for V and 6 bases for J; bases not matched to a gene: 8. Per germline, CDR1 SGDLS and CDR2 YYNGEE. The CDR3 loop reads CASSASTGADEKLFF. Here the CDR3 DNA reads TGTGCCAGCAGCGCCTCCACAGGGGCTGATGAAAAACTGTTTTTT.

The chain is built from TRBV25-1 and TRBJ1-6, with D unresolved. Germline assignment: CDR1 MGHDK and CDR2 SYGVNS. Trimming cost V 0 bases and J 0 bases, with 12 bases left between them. The CDR3 has 18 amino acids. CDR3: CASSEYQARSSYNSPLHF. CDR3 DNA: TGTGCCAGCAGTGAATATCAGGCCAGAAGCTCCTATAATTCACCCCTCCACTTT.

This clone was recorded once. The rearrangement links TRBV5-1 to TRBJ1-1; 9 bases match TRBD1. Germline CDR1 is SGHRS and CDR2 is YFSETQ. The CDR3 extends over 16 amino acids. Trimming took 4 bases from V and 2 from J; bases not matched to a gene: 9. The CDR3 is CASSSRQGEVNTEAFF. In DNA form, the CDR3 reads TGCGCCAGCAGCAGCCGACAGGGGGAGGTCAACACTGAAGCTTTCTTT.

This clone turned up a few times. CDR3 coding DNA: TGTGCCAGCTCCCCGGGACAGGGAATCACTGAAGCTTTCTTT. Translated: CASSPGQGITEAFF. The gene calls are TRBV18 and TRBJ1-1, with TRBD1 matching 9 bases. This CDR3 spans 14 amino acids. In germline, CDR1 is KGHSH, CDR2 LQKENI. V dropped 6 bases and J dropped 4; count of bases not matched to a gene: 6.

J is TRBJ2-1 and V is TRBV6-5; possibly TRBD1 for D (5 bases). This CDR3 has 15 residues. Trimming cost V 5 bases and J 4 bases, with 15 bases left between them. From germline, CDR1 is MNHEY and CDR2 SVGAGI. CDR3 sequence reads: CASSNVTGAYNEQFF. CDR3 DNA sequence: TGTGCCAGCAGTAATGTGACTGGGGCATACAATGAGCAGTTCTTC.

This clone was recorded a few times. The rearrangement joins TRBV12-3 or TRBV12-4 to TRBJ2-5; unclear D gene. V lost 3 bases to trimming and J lost 5 bases, with 7 bases between them. The CDR3 sequence is 12 residues long. This CDR3 is CASSLRLETQYF. DNA of the CDR3: TGTGCCAGCAGTTTGAGGTTGGAGACCCAGTACTTC.

This sequence joins TRBV12-5 and TRBJ2-5; D may be TRBD2 (6 bases). Trimming cost V 11 bases and J 2 bases, with 15 bases left between them. CDR3 length: 13 residues. The V gene's germline CDR1 is LGHNT and CDR2 FRNRAP. CDR3 in DNA: TGTGCTCCCGGGGGAGCAACACAAGAGACCCAGTACTTC. Translated: CAPGGATQETQYF.

The gene calls are TRBV11-2 and TRBJ2-1; 7 bases fit TRBD1. The CDR3 loop spans 15 amino acids. Germline values: CDR1 SGHAT, CDR2 FQNNGV. With V trimmed by 5 bases and J by 2 bases, 6 bases remained unmatched. CDR3 bases: TGTGCCAGCAGCAGTTACAGGGGCCCCTACAATGAGCAGTTCTTC. Translating it yields CASSSYRGPYNEQFF.

CDR3 coding DNA: TGTGCCAGCAGCTTTTTACCTAATAGCAATCAGCCCCAGCATTTT. Amino acid sequence: CASSFLPNSNQPQHF. This chain joins TRBV5-5 and TRBJ1-5, with no clear D. This CDR3 is 15 amino acids long. The V end was cut by 2 bases, the J end by 0 bases, with 9 bases between. The germline gives CDR1 SGHKS, CDR2 YYEKEE (reference sequence). The full variable domain, with the rest looked up from reference TRBV5-5 and TRBJ1-5, is DAGVTQSPTHLIKTRGQQVTLRCSPISGHKSVSWYQQVLGQGPQFIFQYYEKEERGRGNFPDRFSARQFPNYSSELNVNALLLGDSALYLCASSFLPNSNQPQHFGDGTRLSIL.

V usage is TRBV5-6 and J usage is TRBJ1-5; D is undetermined. The CDR3 has 15 amino acids. Trimming removed 5 bases at V and 6 bases at J, with 18 bases between. Germline loops: CDR1 SGHDT, CDR2 YYEEEE. The CDR3 sequence: CASSFGISRVQPQHF. DNA for the CDR3: TGTGCCAGCAGTTTCGGGATTTCACGGGTTCAGCCCCAGCATTTT.

The count of this clone is one. The CDR3 sequence is CASSQEAARADTQYF. Here the CDR3 DNA reads TGCGCCAGCAGCCAAGAAGCAGCGAGGGCAGATACGCAGTATTTT. The chain is built from TRBV4-1 and TRBJ2-3; possibly TRBD2 for D (5 bases). In germline, CDR1 is MGHRA, CDR2 YSYEKL. The germline V and J ends were trimmed by 0 bases and 4 bases, with 11 bases remaining between them. The CDR3 length is 15 residues.